The rows below give T cell receptor beta chains drawn from one sample of a study of tumor and adjacent non-tumor tissue in lung cancer. Each CDR3 protein gets one entry after TCRdb re-called the multiplex PCR reads with MiXCR. The table records 60,000 to 95,000 distinct CDR3 sequences, under 80% of them present only once. Sequencing input: lung tumor tissue. These receptors all come from a woman in her 50s with non-small cell lung cancer. Both conserved end residues are part of each CDR3. Each record gives: CDR3 protein, CDR3 DNA, V gene, clone size, D gene, J gene. D genes are given only for firm matches. A row's size may be missing; if present it is once, few, many or a size class.

CTSSTGTGRTYEQYF TGTACCAGCAGCACCGGGACAGGGCGCACATACGAGCAGTATTTC TRBV11-2 NA TRBD1 TRBJ2-7
CSSSYSRGQREVEQYF TGTTCCAGCAGCTATTCCAGGGGGCAGCGGGAGGTCGAGCAGTATTTC TRBV11-1 once NA TRBJ2-7
CASSTIMTGKYNEQFF TGTGCCAGCAGCACAATAATGACAGGGAAATACAATGAACAGTTCTTC TRBV6-5 NA TRBD1 TRBJ2-1
CSVRDSHTYKQYF TGCAGCGTGAGGGACTCCCATACCTACAAGCAGTACTTC TRBV29-1 NA NA TRBJ2-7
CASSQDRLVGGLGNTGELFF TGTGCCAGCAGCCAAGACCGACTAGTGGGAGGGCTCGGGAACACCGGGGAGCTGTTTTTT TRBV4-2 once TRBD2 TRBJ2-2
CSARVVGLAGGTTDMQYF TGCAGTGCTAGAGTTGTGGGACTAGCGGGGGGTACCACAGATATGCAGTATTTT TRBV20-1 NA TRBD2 TRBJ2-3
CASSYRLGTGGPNEQSF TGTGCCAGCAGTTACAGGCTAGGGACGGGAGGGCCTAATGAGCAGTCCTTC TRBV6-6 NA TRBD2 TRBJ2-1
CTSSFFATGTFLSGANVLTF TGTACCAGCAGCTTCTTTGCAACAGGGACATTCCTCTCTGGGGCCAACGTCCTGACTTTC TRBV5-5 NA NA TRBJ2-6
CAISDLLDSEAFF TGTGCCATCAGTGATCTCCTGGACAGTGAGGCTTTCTTT TRBV10-3 few NA TRBJ1-1
CASRSPTYSSSSGSTDTQYF TGTGCCAGCCGCTCTCCCACATATTCTTCCTCTAGCGGCAGCACAGATACGCAGTATTTT TRBV11-3 NA TRBD2 TRBJ2-3
CASNMNRLAGGGTDTQYF TGTGCCAGCAACATGAATCGTCTAGCGGGAGGAGGGACAGATACGCAGTATTTT TRBV9 NA TRBD2 TRBJ2-3
CASSPDKRLLADYDQYF TGCGCCAGCAGCCCAGACAAGAGACTACTAGCGGACTACGACCAGTACTTC TRBV10-2 NA TRBD2 TRBJ2-7
CASSFLTGDKNIQYF TGTGCCAGCAGTTTCCTGACAGGTGACAAAAACATTCAGTACTTC TRBV28 many NA TRBJ2-4
CASIENSGIVRDTQYF TGTGCCAGCATTGAAAATTCTGGGATAGTGAGGGATACGCAGTATTTT TRBV6-1 NA NA TRBJ2-3
CGVHSQANTKAFF TGTGGCGTTCACTCACAGGCGAACACTAAAGCTTTCTTT TRBV29-1 NA NA TRBJ1-1
CASSLSFGGETQYF TGTGCCAGCAGTTTGTCCTTTGGGGGAGAGACCCAGTACTTC TRBV12-3/TRBV12-4 many NA TRBJ2-5
CSFISERAIHVQYF TGTAGCTTCATCAGCGAGAGGGCAATCCACGTGCAGTACTTC TRBV29-1 NA NA TRBJ2-7
CASGAYEKLSF TGTGCCAGCGGGGCATATGAAAAACTGTCTTTT TRBV6-1 NA NA TRBJ1-4
CASSFPRKPGGEQYF TGTGCCAGCAGTTTCCCGAGGAAGCCGGGAGGCGAGCAGTATTTC TRBV28 NA TRBD2 TRBJ2-7
CASSHGQGNTWELFF TGTGCCAGCAGTCACGGGCAGGGGAACACCTGGGAGCTGTTCTTT TRBV6-2/TRBV6-3 NA NA TRBJ2-2
CASSPRCGQGTYEQYF TGTGCCAGCAGCCCTAGATGCGGACAGGGGACCTACGAGCAGTACTTC TRBV7-8 NA TRBD1 TRBJ2-7
CASKGRGNQPQHF TGTGCCAGCAAGGGCAGGGGCAATCAGCCCCAGCATTTT TRBV12-3/TRBV12-4 many NA TRBJ1-5
CSVAWDGPQHF TGCAGCGTTGCTTGGGACGGACCCCAGCATTTT TRBV29-1 medium-sized NA TRBJ1-5
CASGFGSADNEQLF TGTGCCAGCGGATTTGGCAGTGCCGACAATGAGCAGTTGTTC TRBV11-2 NA NA TRBJ2-1
CASSRQDYGYTF TGTGCCAGCTCACGACAGGACTATGGCTACACCTTC TRBV18 NA NA TRBJ1-2
CASSFSVYNEQFF TGTGCCAGCAGCTTCTCCGTTTACAATGAGCAGTTCTTC TRBV11-3 large NA TRBJ2-1
CVNSLVGGTGELFF TGTGTCAACAGCCTAGTGGGGGGCACCGGGGAGCTGTTTTTT TRBV11-3 NA NA TRBJ2-2
CSTETARNYGYTF TGCAGTACCGAGACAGCTAGGAACTATGGCTACACCTTC TRBV29-1 NA NA TRBJ1-2
CASRSSGAGGETQYF TGTGCCAGCAGATCGTCCGGGGCAGGAGGCGAGACCCAGTACTTC TRBV11-2 NA NA TRBJ2-5
CASSYWTSLPYNEQFF TGTGCCAGCAGTTACTGGACTAGCCTTCCCTACAATGAGCAGTTCTTC TRBV6-5 NA TRBD2 TRBJ2-1
CASSQPPVLAGNEQFF TGCGCCAGCAGCCAACCACCGGTATTAGCGGGCAATGAGCAGTTCTTC TRBV4-1 NA TRBD2 TRBJ2-1
CSVVRGLADDEQFF TGCAGCGTTGTTCGGGGACTAGCTGACGATGAGCAGTTCTTC TRBV29-1 many TRBD2 TRBJ2-1
CAAYRGDSYSEQFF TGCGCCGCCTACAGGGGGGACTCCTACAGTGAGCAGTTCTTC TRBV6-1 NA TRBD1 TRBJ2-1
CASRHASGWGGDNKEFF TGTGCCAGCAGGCACGCCTCGGGGTGGGGGGGGGACAATAAGGAGTTCTTC TRBV6-5 NA NA TRBJ2-1
CSVARDRSSCEQYF TGCAGTGTGGCTCGGGACAGAAGCTCCTGCGAGCAGTACTTC TRBV29-1 NA TRBD1 TRBJ2-7
CANSVKGAVEERYF TGTGCCAACAGCGTGAAAGGCGCAGTAGAGGAGCGGTACTTC TRBV11-2 NA NA TRBJ2-7
CASSIFAGDGYGIDTQYF TGTGCCAGTAGTATTTTTGCGGGAGACGGATATGGCATAGACACGCAGTATTTT TRBV19 NA TRBD2 TRBJ2-3
CASSFRDKETQYF TGTGCCAGCAGTTTCCGGGACAAGGAGACCCAGTACTTC TRBV12-3/TRBV12-4 many NA TRBJ2-5
CANGTRLTYEQYF TGTGCCAACGGGACAAGGTTAACCTACGAGCAGTACTTC TRBV10-3 NA NA TRBJ2-7
CSVARSGDQYF TGCAGTGTCGCGAGGTCGGGCGATCAGTACTTC TRBV29-1 NA NA TRBJ2-7
CASNSGWVGGNTEAFF TGTGCTAGCAACTCCGGGTGGGTAGGGGGTAACACTGAAGCTTTCTTT TRBV5-4 NA NA TRBJ1-1
CISSQDTNSGANVLTF TGTATCAGCAGCCAAGATACAAACTCTGGGGCCAACGTCCTGACTTTC TRBV4-2 NA NA TRBJ2-6
CASTSAGDSYEEYF TGTGCCAGCACTTCAGCGGGAGATTCCTACGAGGAGTACTTC TRBV6-2/TRBV6-3 NA TRBD2 TRBJ2-7
CATSTRAGGELFF TGTGCCACCAGCACCCGAGCAGGGGGGGAGCTGTTTTTT TRBV7-9 NA NA TRBJ2-2
CARSHPGLAGGPSYNEQFF TGCGCCAGGAGTCACCCTGGACTAGCGGGGGGACCCTCCTACAATGAGCAGTTCTTC TRBV4-1 NA TRBD2 TRBJ2-1
CANSYSIRHEWFF TGTGCCAACAGTTACTCGATTCGCCATGAGTGGTTCTTC TRBV6-2/TRBV6-3 NA NA TRBJ2-1
CAWNAWGRARTQYF TGTGCCTGGAATGCATGGGGGAGGGCCCGTACGCAGTATTTT TRBV30 NA TRBD2 TRBJ2-3
CSAREGGDYGYTF TGCAGTGCTAGAGAAGGGGGAGACTATGGCTACACCTTC TRBV20-1 few NA TRBJ1-2
CASSLAFGTGGTDTPYF TGTGCCAGCAGTTTAGCGTTCGGGACAGGGGGCACAGATACGCCGTATTTT TRBV12-3/TRBV12-4 NA TRBD1 TRBJ2-3
CASSLVGANTGELFF TGCGCCAGCAGCTTGGTAGGGGCGAACACCGGGGAGCTGTTTTTT TRBV5-1 few NA TRBJ2-2
CAGSQEGAGISYNEQFF TGTGCCGGTAGCCAAGAGGGAGCGGGGATCTCCTACAATGAGCAGTTCTTC TRBV4-2 NA TRBD2 TRBJ2-1
CGVDGTGGGKSYTF TGCGGCGTTGACGGAACAGGCGGCGGAAAAAGCTACACCTTC TRBV29-1 NA NA TRBJ1-2
CASREREAVQFF TGCGCCAGCAGGGAGCGGGAAGCTGTGCAGTTCTTC TRBV5-1 NA TRBD2 TRBJ2-1